The 15 T cell receptor beta chains reported below all come from one sample, sequenced in a study of blood T cell repertoires in COVID-19. This table comes from immunoSEQ multiplex PCR, and its TCRdb copy is limited to in-frame clones, with some not included. The table has hundreds of thousands of clones, around nine tenths seen once. Specimen: peripheral blood. The receptors were sampled from a man aged 55 to 70 who had recovered from COVID-19.

The J gene is TRBJ2-2, the V gene TRBV5-5; TRBD1 matches 7 bases. The CDR3 sequence is 14 residues long. J lost 1 base, V lost 6 bases, and 3 bases had no gene match. Germline-derived CDR1 and CDR2 are SGHKS and YYEKEE (reference sequence). CDR3 amino acids: CASIRTGNTGELFF. CDR3 in DNA: TGTGCCAGCATCCGGACAGGGAACACCGGGGAGCTGTTTTTT.

The chain combines TRBV28 with TRBJ2-5; D remains ambiguous. With 10 bases removed from V and 0 bases from J, the gap between germline ends came to 15 bases. There are 14 residues in the CDR3. The germline V gene encodes CDR1 MDHEN and CDR2 SYDVKM. In nucleotides, the CDR3 is TGTGCCACTTCGCGGTCAAACTACCAAGAGACCCAGTACTTC. The encoded protein is CATSRSNYQETQYF.

Turning to this clone: Distinct nucleotide sequences in the sample also encode this CDR3. The J gene is TRBJ2-3, the V gene TRBV5-1; 8 nucleotides agree with TRBD2. Trimming at V came to 3 bases and at J to 3 bases, leaving 3 bases not matched to a gene. The V gene's germline CDR1 is SGHRS and CDR2 YFSETQ. The CDR3 contains 14 residues. In nucleotides, the CDR3 is TGCGCCAGCAGCTCCCGGGGGGGGACAGATACGCAGTATTTT. Protein product: CASSSRGGTDTQYF.

The chain couples TRBV27 to TRBJ1-4; D not resolved. Between the trimmed V and J ends, which lost 0 bases and 0 bases, there was a span of 11 bases. Germline CDR1 reads MNHEY; CDR2 reads SMNVEV (reference sequence). This CDR3 comprises 17 residues. CDR3 DNA: TGTGCCAGCAGTTTATCGATAGAATACGCAACTAATGAAAAACTGTTTTTT. Amino acid sequence: CASSLSIEYATNEKLFF.

The chain has TRBV19 and TRBJ1-2; D is undetermined. CDR1 is LNHDA, CDR2 SQIVND, per germline (reference sequence). The CDR3 loop spans 16 amino acids. V was shortened by 0 bases and J by 6 bases, with 17 bases between the two germline ends. The CDR3 sequence: CASSIEGLKGGDGYTF. For the CDR3, the DNA is TGTGCCAGTAGTATAGAAGGACTGAAGGGCGGGGATGGCTACACCTTC. The full variable domain, completed using reference TRBV19 and TRBJ1-2, is DGGITQSPKYLFRKEGQNVTLSCEQNLNHDAMYWYRQDPGQGLRLIYYSQIVNDFQKGDIAEGYSVSREKKESFPLTVTSAQKNPTAFYLCASSIEGLKGGDGYTFGSGTRLTVV.

V is TRBV28 and J is TRBJ1-1; no reliable D call. Per germline, CDR1 MDHEN and CDR2 SYDVKM. This CDR3 has 14 residues. The V and J ends lost 5 bases and 3 bases respectively, with 13 bases between them. CDR3 nucleotide sequence: TGTGCCAGCAGTCTGGAGGCGAGATACACTGAAGCTTTCTTT. This sequence encodes CASSLEARYTEAFF.

This clone was recorded a few times. The rearrangement uses TRBV15 and TRBJ1-2; TRBD1 might be the D (5 bases). The V gene's germline CDR1 is LNHNV and CDR2 YYDKDF (reference sequence). V was trimmed by 4 bases and J by 8 bases, leaving 17 bases between them. CDR3 size: 14 residues. CDR3 sequence (DNA): TGTGCCACCAGCACCCGCGTCACAGGTCAAGGCTACACCTTC. It specifies CATSTRVTGQGYTF.

This chain's CDR3 is CASTLPRSYEQYF. For the CDR3, the DNA is TGTGCCAGCACCCTCCCGAGGAGCTACGAGCAGTACTTC. This chain links TRBV28 with TRBJ2-7; D not resolved. Trimming shortened V by 7 bases and J by 3 bases, and 13 bases separated the two germline ends. Germline loops: CDR1 MDHEN, CDR2 SYDVKM. The CDR3 is 13 residues long.

This rearrangement joins TRBV12-3 or TRBV12-4 to TRBJ1-1, with D hard to call. Trimming removed 3 bases at V and 3 bases at J, with 8 bases between. There are 13 residues in the CDR3. For the CDR3, the DNA is TGTGCCAGCAGTTTTGTTCCGGACACTGAAGCTTTCTTT. Amino acids: CASSFVPDTEAFF.

A single count supports this clone. The chain links TRBV11-2 to TRBJ1-4; 7 bases are shared with TRBD1. The germline V gene encodes CDR1 SGHAT and CDR2 FQNNGV. The J segment lost 8 bases and the V segment lost 4 bases, leaving 13 bases of the junction unmatched. The CDR3 has 16 residues. CDR3 amino acids: CASSSLQGTMGEKLFF. The CDR3 DNA is TGTGCCAGCAGCTCCTTACAGGGGACGATGGGCGAAAAACTGTTTTTT.

The gene calls are TRBV7-2 and TRBJ2-3; tentatively, D is TRBD2 (6 bases). V was shortened by 6 bases and J by 0 bases, with 16 bases between the two germline ends. CDR3 size: 16 residues. In germline, CDR1 is SGHTA, CDR2 FQGNSA. The CDR3 DNA reads TGTGCCAGCAGTCCAAATAGCGGAGGTAGCACAGATACGCAGTATTTT. Translation gives CASSPNSGGSTDTQYF.

The rearrangement links TRBV6-2 or TRBV6-3 to TRBJ2-7; a weak D match, TRBD2 (6 bases). CDR1 is MNHEY, CDR2 SVGEGT, per germline. CDR3 length: 16 amino acids. The V and J ends lost 4 bases and 2 bases respectively, with 18 bases between them. The CDR3 region is CASSSPWGGGAYEQYF. The DNA for the CDR3 is TGTGCCAGCAGTTCGCCTTGGGGCGGAGGGGCCTACGAGCAGTACTTC.

J is TRBJ1-5 and V is TRBV19; 8 bases fit TRBD1. The CDR3 covers 14 residues. J was trimmed by 5 bases and V by 7 bases; bases with no gene match: 7. Germline V gene data show CDR1 as LNHDA and CDR2 as SQIVND (reference sequence). The CDR3: CASNTDRDYQPQHF. As DNA, the CDR3 is TGTGCCAGTAATACGGACAGGGACTATCAGCCCCAGCATTTT.

The V call is TRBV28, the J call TRBJ1-6; 9 nucleotides match TRBD1. Looked up from germline, CDR1 is MDHEN and CDR2 is SYDVKM. The CDR3 has 17 residues. The junction had 9 bases not matched to a gene; V was cut back by 7 bases and J by 2 bases. In nucleotides, the CDR3 is TGTGCCAGCACCTTAACAGGGGGCGCAACCTATAATTCACCCCTCCACTTT. Its translation is CASTLTGGATYNSPLHF.

This clone was picked up one time. The chain has TRBV3-1 (or the pseudogene TRBV3-2) and TRBJ2-2, with a tentative D call TRBD2 (7 bases). Trimming shortened V by 4 bases and J by 0 bases, and 18 bases separated the two germline ends. In germline, CDR1 is LGHDT, CDR2 YNNKEL (reference sequence). The CDR3 runs 18 residues. CDR3 in amino acids: CASSPRRGGRANTGELFF. CDR3 nucleotide sequence: TGTGCCAGCAGCCCTCGAAGGGGGGGGAGAGCGAACACCGGGGAGCTGTTTTTT.